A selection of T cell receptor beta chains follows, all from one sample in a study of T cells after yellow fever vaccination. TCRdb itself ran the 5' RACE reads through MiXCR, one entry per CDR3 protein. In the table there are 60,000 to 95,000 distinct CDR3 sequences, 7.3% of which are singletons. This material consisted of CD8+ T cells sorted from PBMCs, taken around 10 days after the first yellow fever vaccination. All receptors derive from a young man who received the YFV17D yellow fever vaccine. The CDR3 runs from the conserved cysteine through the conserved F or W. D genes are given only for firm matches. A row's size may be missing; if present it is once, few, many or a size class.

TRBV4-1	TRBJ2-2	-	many	TGCGCCAGCAGCCAAGGACAGGGAGGGGCCGGGGAGCTGTTTTTT	CASSQGQGGAGELFF
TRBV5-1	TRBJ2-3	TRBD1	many	TGCGCCAGCAGCCGGCGGGACAGGGGGCTAGATACGCAGTATTTT	CASSRRDRGLDTQYF
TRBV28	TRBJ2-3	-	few	TGTGCCAGCAGTTTAAAGGGGTTTGGGCTACTGGGGGCAGATACGCAGTATTTT	CASSLKGFGLLGADTQYF
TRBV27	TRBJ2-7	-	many	TGTGCCAGCAGTTTCTCCGGGGCGTTTACCTACGAGCAGTACTTC	CASSFSGAFTYEQYF
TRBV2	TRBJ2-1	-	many	TGTGCCAGCAGTTCGTCGGACGTAGGGCAGTTCTTC	CASSSSDVGQFF
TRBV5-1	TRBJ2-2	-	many	TGCGCCAGCAGCCGGCCGGGAAACACCGGGGAGCTGTTTTTT	CASSRPGNTGELFF
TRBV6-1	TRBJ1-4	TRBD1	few	TGTGCCAGCAGTCGAAACAGGGGGCTCTTTAATGAAAAACTGTTTTTT	CASSRNRGLFNEKLFF
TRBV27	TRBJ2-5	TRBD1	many	TGTGCCAGCAGTCTTTTAACAGGGGCCTTGGAGACCCAGTACTTC	CASSLLTGALETQYF
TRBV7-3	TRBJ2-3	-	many	TGTGCCAGCAGCCAGACAGCCTATACAGATACGCAGTATTTT	CASSQTAYTDTQYF
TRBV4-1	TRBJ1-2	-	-	TGCGCCAGCAGCCAAGATCCCTCCAGGGCCCGTGGCTACACCTTC	CASSQDPSRARGYTF
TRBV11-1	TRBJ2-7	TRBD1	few	TGTGCCAGCAGCTTAATCGGGACAGGGGACGGGCAGTACTTC	CASSLIGTGDGQYF
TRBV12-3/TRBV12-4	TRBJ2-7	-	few	TGTGCCAGCAGTTTTAGGGATATGGGTAGCTACGAGCAGTACTTC	CASSFRDMGSYEQYF
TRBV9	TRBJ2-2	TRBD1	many	TGTGCCAGCAGCGCCCCGGGACAGGGGTACACCGGGGAGCTGTTTTTT	CASSAPGQGYTGELFF
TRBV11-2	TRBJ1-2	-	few	TGTGCCAGCCTGCCACCCCAGTCCGGACAGCATGGCTACACCTTC	CASLPPQSGQHGYTF
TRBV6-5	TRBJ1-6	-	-	TGTGCCAGCAGTCGCACGGGTAGGACACCCCTCCACTTT	CASSRTGRTPLHF
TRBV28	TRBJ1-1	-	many	TGTGCCAGCAGTTTAAAGATCGGGGTTTCGGAAGCTTTCTTT	CASSLKIGVSEAFF
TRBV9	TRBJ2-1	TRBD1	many	TGTGCCAGCAGCGAGACAGGGGTCTCCTACAATGAGCAGTTCTTC	CASSETGVSYNEQFF
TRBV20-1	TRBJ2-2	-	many	TGCAGTGCTACACAGGAGAACACCGGGGAGCTGTTTTTT	CSATQENTGELFF
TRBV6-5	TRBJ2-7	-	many	TGTGCCAGCAGTACCTCCGGGACTGCCTCCTACGAGCAGTACTTC	CASSTSGTASYEQYF
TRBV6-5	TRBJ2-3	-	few	TGTGCCAGCAGTAGGCCTAGCACAGATACGCAGTATTTT	CASSRPSTDTQYF
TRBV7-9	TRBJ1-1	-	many	TGTGCCAGCAGCGGGAGGGACGGACAGTGGAACACTGAAGCTTTCTTT	CASSGRDGQWNTEAFF
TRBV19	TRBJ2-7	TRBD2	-	TGTGCCAGTAGTATGGGAGGGGCCTACGAGCAGTACTTC	CASSMGGAYEQYF
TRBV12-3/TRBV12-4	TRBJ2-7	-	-	TGTGCCAGCAGTTTTGGTAGACCCTACGAGCAGTACTTC	CASSFGRPYEQYF
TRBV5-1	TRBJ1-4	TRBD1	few	TGCGCCAGCAGCCCGAAGGTCGACAAACAGGGGGCGCCGGAAAAACTGTTTTTT	CASSPKVDKQGAPEKLFF
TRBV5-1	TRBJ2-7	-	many	TGCGCCAGCAGCTTCACAGGGTTCAACTCCTACGAGCAGTACTTC	CASSFTGFNSYEQYF
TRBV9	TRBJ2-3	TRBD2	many	TGTGCCAGCAGCGTAGCTAAAGAGCGGGGGGAGACAGATACGCAGTATTTT	CASSVAKERGETDTQYF
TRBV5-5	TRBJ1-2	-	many	TGTGCCAGCAGCTTGGACAGGGCGTTTTATGGCTACACCTTC	CASSLDRAFYGYTF
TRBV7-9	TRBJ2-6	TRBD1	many	TGTGCCAGCAGCCCCCGGACAGGGCCTGGGGCCAACGTCCTGACTTTC	CASSPRTGPGANVLTF
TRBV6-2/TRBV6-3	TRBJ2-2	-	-	TGTGCCAGCAGTTTCCGCGTCACCGGGGAGCTGTTTTTT	CASSFRVTGELFF
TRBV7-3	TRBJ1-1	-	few	TGTGCCAGCAGCTTATCCGGCTCCCCAGGACACACTGAAGCTTTCTTT	CASSLSGSPGHTEAFF
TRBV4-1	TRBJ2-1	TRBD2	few	TGCGCCAGCAGCTATAGCGGGGGGGCAGGATATGAGCAGTTCTTC	CASSYSGGAGYEQFF
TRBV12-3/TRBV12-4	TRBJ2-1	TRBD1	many	TGTGCCAGCAGTTCGGACAGGGGCGGTTTCTTC	CASSSDRGGFF
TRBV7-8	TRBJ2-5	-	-	TGTGCCAGCAGCTCCCCCCTCGGGGTAGAGACCCAGTACTTC	CASSSPLGVETQYF